This TCR beta chain was sequenced for a study of cytomegalovirus exposure and HLA in healthy donors. Sampled while nominally healthy, donors likely had unrecorded immune exposures. The junction had 8 bases not matched to a gene; V was cut back by 5 bases and J by 5 bases. Germline loops: CDR1 SGHAT, CDR2 FQNNGV. The CDR3 has 14 amino acids. Researchers ran the PCR with 60 Vbeta and 13 Jbeta primers. The method was immunoSEQ multiplex PCR; TCRdb's version includes in-frame clones alone and lacks a portion of them. In the table there are under 130,000 clones, around four fifths of which are singletons. Source material: PBMCs. The clonotype comes from a middle-aged woman in good health and CMV-seropositive. The genes are TRBV11-2 and TRBJ2-7; 8 bases align to TRBD2. The CDR3 here is CASSQGLAFNEQYF. CDR3 DNA: TGTGCCAGCAGCCAAGGACTAGCCTTCAACGAGCAGTACTTC. Variable domain in full (rest from reference TRBV11-2 and TRBJ2-7): EAGVAQSPRYKIIEKRQSVAFWCNPISGHATLYWYQQILGQGPKLLIQFQNNGVVDDSQLPKDRFSAERLKGVDSTLKIQPAKLEDSAVYLCASSQGLAFNEQYFGPGTRLTVT.